This entry lists 23 T cell receptor beta chains sequenced from one sample in a study of spatial heterogeneity in lung cancer. Each CDR3 protein gets one entry after TCRdb re-called the 5' RACE reads with MiXCR. The table shows roughly 40,000 distinct CDR3 sequences, with about 6.5% occurring only once. Specified time point: sample taken at primary tumor resection. This specimen consisted of PBMCs, obtained at surgery. These receptors all stem from a female donor with early-stage non-small cell lung cancer.

Comment on this clonotype: This may be a read error: a much more frequent sequence differs by one nucleotide. The rearrangement joins TRBV7-9 to TRBJ1-5; D is uncertain. The CDR3 has 15 amino acids. Germline values: CDR1 SEHNR, CDR2 FQNEAQ (reference sequence). CDR3 protein: CASGRLEGSNQPLHF. As DNA, the CDR3 is TGTGCCAGCGGGCGGTTAGAGGGTAGCAATCAGCCCCTGCATTTT.

In its sample, this clonotype was seen a few times. The chain combines TRBV2 with TRBJ2-7; unclear D gene. CDR1 and CDR2 (germline): SNHLY, FYNNEI. V was trimmed by 3 bases and J by 9 bases, leaving 15 bases between them. The CDR3 length is 13 residues. CDR3 sequence reads: CASSESTLRGQYF. The CDR3 DNA reads TGTGCCAGCAGTGAGAGCACTCTAAGAGGGCAGTACTTC.

This clonotype came up a few times. The chain recombines TRBV9 with TRBJ2-2; the match to TRBD2 covers 12 bases. After removal of 3 bases from V and 4 bases from J, the junction contained 1 base not matched to a gene. The germline V gene has CDR1 SGDLS and CDR2 YYNGEE. The CDR3 is 15 amino acids. The CDR3 spells CASSELAGGTGELFF. For the CDR3, the DNA is TGTGCCAGCAGCGAACTAGCGGGGGGCACCGGGGAGCTGTTTTTT. The full variable domain, in which reference TRBV9 and TRBJ2-2 provide the parts outside the CDR3, is DSGVTQTPKHLITATGQRVTLRCSPRSGDLSVYWYQQSLDQGLQFLIQYYNGEERAKGNILERFSAQQFPDLHSELNLSSLELGDSALYFCASSELAGGTGELFFGEGSRLTVL.

The sample holds a few counts of this clonotype. This rearrangement joins TRBV20-1 to TRBJ2-3; D call uncertain. V gave up 6 bases and J gave up 0 bases, with 10 bases separating them. The V gene's germline CDR1 is DFQATT and CDR2 SNEGSKA (reference sequence). The CDR3 has 13 residues. CDR3 DNA: TGCAGTGCGGAGCACCCGAGCACAGATACGCAGTATTTT. Protein: CSAEHPSTDTQYF.

The table lists this clonotype with many counts. The CDR3 is CASSPIRDKLTDTQYF. The CDR3 DNA sequence: TGTGCCAGCAGCCCAATACGGGACAAACTCACAGATACGCAGTATTTT. The chain uses TRBV7-8 and TRBJ2-3; TRBD1 is a possible D gene (6 bases). V shed 5 bases and J shed 2 bases, with 17 bases lying between them. The CDR3 spans 16 residues. From germline, CDR1 is SGHVS and CDR2 FQNEAQ. Variable domain in full (rest from reference TRBV7-8 and TRBJ2-3): GAGVSQSPRYKVAKRGQDVALRCDPISGHVSLFWYQQALGQGPEFLTYFQNEAQLDKSGLPSDRFFAERPEGSVSTLKIQRTQQEDSAVYLCASSPIRDKLTDTQYFGPGTRLTVL.

This clonotype was seen repeatedly, ten times or more. The chain couples TRBV20-1 to TRBJ2-1; D unclear. Deletions cut 7 bases from V and 10 bases from J, with 20 bases between. The germline V gene has CDR1 DFQATT and CDR2 SNEGSKA (reference sequence). This CDR3 has 13 amino acids. Here the CDR3 reads CSVYDAPPGEQFF. The CDR3 DNA reads TGCAGTGTATACGACGCCCCTCCCGGGGAGCAGTTCTTC.

This clonotype was counted at least ten times. The rearrangement links TRBV14 to TRBJ1-1; no clear D gene. CDR1 is SGHDN, CDR2 FVKESK, per germline. The CDR3 has 14 amino acids. V lost 4 bases, J lost 11 bases, and 20 bases lay in between. The CDR3 spells CASSPRYGEAWAFF. DNA for the CDR3: TGTGCCAGCAGCCCGAGGTACGGGGAAGCCTGGGCTTTCTTT. The complete variable domain, with remaining parts taken from reference TRBV14 and TRBJ1-1, reads EAGVTQFPSHSVIEKGQTVTLRCDPISGHDNLYWYRRVMGKEIKFLLHFVKESKQDESGMPNNRFLAERTGGTYSTLKVQPAELEDSGVYFCASSPRYGEAWAFFGQGTRLTVV.

This clonotype occurred many times. J is TRBJ2-7 and V is TRBV5-1, with a tentative D call TRBD1 (6 bases). The CDR3 contains 14 residues. Germline CDR1 and CDR2: SGHRS and YFSETQ. Between the trimmed V and J ends, which lost 0 bases and 3 bases, there was a span of 10 bases. This chain's CDR3 is CASSLEGVSYEQYF. The CDR3 bases are TGCGCCAGCAGCTTGGAGGGGGTAAGCTACGAGCAGTACTTC.

This clonotype has at least ten counts. J is TRBJ2-3 and V is TRBV18; the D is unclear. The germline V and J ends were trimmed by 2 bases and 2 bases, with 8 bases remaining between them. Germline CDR1 KGHSH, CDR2 LQKENI. The CDR3 extends over 14 amino acids. CDR3 region: CASSPTWDTDTQYF. The CDR3 nucleotides read TGTGCCAGCTCACCAACTTGGGACACAGATACGCAGTATTTT.

The chain employs TRBV18 and TRBJ2-3; TRBD2 matches 11 bases. CDR3 length: 14 residues. CDR1 is KGHSH, CDR2 LQKENI, per germline. V gave up 6 bases and J gave up 7 bases; unmatched junction bases: 6. The CDR3: CASSETSGDNTQYF. The CDR3, as DNA: TGTGCCAGCTCCGAGACTAGCGGGGACAATACGCAGTATTTT.

There are many counts of this clonotype. The rearrangement uses TRBV20-1 and TRBJ2-3, with D possibly called TRBD1 or TRBD2 (5 bases each). The CDR3 consists of 14 residues. Germline assignment: CDR1 DFQATT and CDR2 SNEGSKA (reference sequence). The germline V and J ends were trimmed by 3 bases and 2 bases, with 12 bases remaining between them. The chain's CDR3 is CSARGTVTTDTQYF. The CDR3 DNA sequence: TGCAGTGCTAGGGGGACGGTCACCACAGATACGCAGTATTTT.

This clonotype was seen only a few times. This rearrangement joins TRBV24-1 to TRBJ2-1; 7 bases match TRBD2. The J segment lost 6 bases and the V segment lost 3 bases, leaving 4 bases of the junction unmatched. Per germline, CDR1 KGHDR and CDR2 SFDVKD. CDR3 size: 14 residues. CDR3 bases: TGTGCCACCAGTGATAGGACTAGGGGCAATGAGCAGTTCTTC. Translation gives CATSDRTRGNEQFF.

There are many counts of this clonotype. The chain carries TRBV24-1 and TRBJ2-3, with D hard to call. The length of the CDR3 is 15 residues. Trimming removed 0 bases from V and 4 bases from J, with 10 bases in between. Germline V CDR1 and CDR2: KGHDR, SFDVKD. CDR3 in DNA: TGTGCCACCAGTGATTTGTGGCCTTACCCAGATACGCAGTATTTT. Residues: CATSDLWPYPDTQYF.

This chain connects TRBV6-5 to TRBJ1-1; D may be TRBD1 (6 bases). V was cut by 5 bases and J by 3 bases, with 10 bases left in between. CDR1 and CDR2 (germline): MNHEY, SVGAGI. The CDR3 runs to 13 residues. CDR3 sequence reads: CASSTGSDTEAFF. CDR3 nucleotides: TGTGCCAGCAGTACAGGGTCTGACACTGAAGCTTTCTTT.

This clonotype was recorded at least ten times. The rearrangement uses TRBV28 and TRBJ2-3, with 10 bases that match TRBD2. This CDR3 has 14 residues. Germline V lookup: CDR1 MDHEN, CDR2 SYDVKM. V lost 10 bases and J lost 4; bases outside the gene matches: 8. Written as DNA, the CDR3 is TGTGCCACTAAAAGCGGGGGGGCAGCAGATACGCAGTATTTT. This codes for CATKSGGAADTQYF.

This clonotype was seen repeatedly, ten times or more. The chain carries TRBV24-1 and TRBJ2-2; 8 positions match TRBD1. Germline trimming cut 2 bases from V and 7 bases from J; bases unmatched to any gene: 2. Per germline, CDR1 KGHDR and CDR2 SFDVKD. This CDR3 is built from 14 residues. The CDR3 region has the DNA TGTGCCACCAGTGATTGGACAGGGCACGGGGAGCTGTTTTTT. Translation: CATSDWTGHGELFF.

This clonotype was seen ten or more times. This rearrangement joins TRBV20-1 to TRBJ2-1, with D possibly being TRBD2 (6 bases). CDR3 length: 14 amino acids. CDR1 and CDR2 from the germline V gene are DFQATT and SNEGSKA (reference sequence). V lost 0 bases and J lost 6, with 12 bases in between. CDR3 region: CSARDLPAGNEQFF. The CDR3 DNA reads as TGCAGTGCTAGAGATCTGCCAGCGGGCAATGAGCAGTTCTTC.

The chain is built from TRBV29-1 and TRBJ2-1; no clear D. The length of the CDR3 is 16 residues. Trimming left V 1 base short and J 6 bases short, with 19 bases between. CDR1 and CDR2 (germline): SQVTM, ANQGSEA. CDR3 coding DNA: TGCAGCGTTGAAGGGGGATTGAGTGACCTTTCCAATGAGCAGTTCTTC. Amino acid sequence: CSVEGGLSDLSNEQFF.

J is TRBJ1-5 and V is TRBV20-1; 7 nucleotides match TRBD1. With 5 bases clipped from V and 0 bases from J, the junction kept 13 bases outside the gene matches. CDR3 length: 17 amino acids. Germline V gene lookup returns CDR1 DFQATT and CDR2 SNEGSKA (reference sequence). For the CDR3, the DNA is TGCAGTGCTCTGCCGGGACAGAAAGGCAATAGCAATCAGCCCCAGCATTTT. This sequence encodes CSALPGQKGNSNQPQHF.

This clonotype was seen ten or more times. J is TRBJ2-1 and V is TRBV7-7, with a tentative D call TRBD1 (5 bases). Germline V gene data show CDR1 as SSHAT and CDR2 as FNYEAQ (reference sequence). This CDR3 comprises 16 residues. V lost 2 bases and J 3 bases, leaving 14 bases between the germline ends. For the CDR3, the DNA is TGTGCCAGCAGCTTAAGCCCTGACAGCCTCTACAATGAGCAGTTCTTC. This gives the protein CASSLSPDSLYNEQFF.

This clonotype was counted ten times or more. The CDR3 sequence is CASSPPVLDTQYF. The CDR3 DNA reads as TGTGCCAGCTCACCACCGGTCCTAGATACGCAGTATTTT. This chain uses TRBV18 with TRBJ2-3; D uncertain. Germline V gives CDR1 KGHSH, CDR2 LQKENI. V was shortened by 0 bases and J by 5 bases, with 6 bases between the two germline ends. The CDR3 has 13 residues.

This clonotype was counted at least ten times. The rearrangement uses TRBV5-6 and TRBJ1-2; possibly TRBD1 for D (6 bases). Germline V gene lookup returns CDR1 SGHDT and CDR2 YYEEEE. There are 14 residues in the CDR3. The V end lost 3 bases, the J end lost 3 bases, and 12 bases lay between the germline ends. CDR3: CASSYTGADYGYTF. The CDR3 DNA sequence: TGTGCCAGCAGCTACACGGGGGCGGACTATGGCTACACCTTC.

This clonotype was picked up many times. This chain links TRBV6-5 with TRBJ2-7; no firm D call. This CDR3 has 13 amino acids. The V gene lost 0 bases and the J gene lost 5 bases, with 8 bases spanning the gap. Germline CDR1 is MNHEY and CDR2 is SVGAGI. This chain's CDR3 is CASSYSTLHEQYF. The CDR3 nucleotides are TGTGCCAGCAGTTACTCGACACTCCACGAGCAGTACTTC.